The 27 T cell receptor beta chains presented below share a single source sample, sequenced in a study of vaccination effects on CD4 cells after COVID-19. Sequencing in the ViraFEST assay came after antigen-specific CD4+ T cells had been expanded with viral peptide pools, which were used to stimulate PBMC. Following culture for around 9 days, CD4+ T cells were isolated. The vaccine given was either BNT162b2 or mRNA-1273, in two doses. No antigen has been identified for these receptors. TCRdb keeps only in-frame clones here, not all; method: immunoSEQ multiplex PCR. Of nearly 30,000 clones in the sample, more than 65% were seen once. The source was CD4+ T cells from PBMCs cultured with HCoV-229E spike peptides, collected after COVID-19 vaccination. All receptors derive from a human donor who received a COVID-19 vaccine.

This clone has a handful of counts. V and J are TRBV7-9 and TRBJ1-1; maybe TRBD1 (5 bases). Per germline, CDR1 SEHNR and CDR2 FQNEAQ (reference sequence). Between the trimmed V and J ends, which lost 5 bases and 1 base, there was a span of 14 bases. The CDR3 consists of 15 residues. CDR3 DNA: TGTGCCAGCAGCCCAGATGGGGGGTCGAACACTGAAGCTTTCTTT. Amino acid sequence: CASSPDGGSNTEAFF.

The chain employs TRBV2 and TRBJ2-5, with TRBD2 matching 10 bases. Per the germline V gene, CDR1 is SNHLY and CDR2 is FYNNEI. The trim removed 7 bases at V and 3 bases at J, leaving 23 bases unmatched. This CDR3 has 20 residues. The CDR3 DNA reads TGTGCCAGCACAGAGTCCCTTCAGCTAGCGGGAGTTGTCCACAAAGAGACCCAGTACTTC. Protein product: CASTESLQLAGVVHKETQYF.

This clone was detected once. The rearrangement uses TRBV19 and TRBJ1-3; 7 nucleotides align to TRBD1. The CDR3 covers 13 residues. Germline values: CDR1 LNHDA, CDR2 SQIVND (reference sequence). V was pared by 5 bases and J by 4 bases, with 2 bases of the junction left unmatched. The CDR3, as DNA: TGTGCCAGTAGTTGGGGACAGGGAAACACCATATATTTT. Translation gives CASSWGQGNTIYF.

This clone appeared a few times. V usage is TRBV10-3 and J usage is TRBJ1-1; D unclear. Germline CDR1 is ENHRY and CDR2 is SYGVKD. The CDR3 has 13 residues. Trimming removed 0 bases from V and 4 bases from J, with 6 bases in between. CDR3 protein: CAISESGITEAFF. The CDR3 DNA reads as TGTGCCATCAGTGAGTCGGGGATCACTGAAGCTTTCTTT.

V and J are TRBV2 and TRBJ1-5; D is possibly TRBD1 (5 bases). Trimming pared 8 bases from V and 3 bases from J, leaving 17 bases between. The germline CDR1 and CDR2 sequences are SNHLY and FYNNEI. This CDR3 is 15 amino acids long. CDR3 in DNA: TGTGCCAGCGGTAGGGACCGGGGGGACAATCAGCCCCAGCATTTT. Protein product: CASGRDRGDNQPQHF. The full variable domain, its missing parts supplied by reference TRBV2 and TRBJ1-5, is EPEVTQTPSHQVTQMGQEVILRCVPISNHLYFYWYRQILGQKVEFLVSFYNNEISEKSEIFDDQFSVERPDGSNFTLKIRSTKLEDSAMYFCASGRDRGDNQPQHFGDGTRLSIL.

The chain recombines TRBV5-1 with TRBJ2-2, with TRBD2 identical over 11 bases. CDR3 length: 16 residues. The ends lost 1 base at V and 3 bases at J; junction bases unmatched: 2. Germline CDR1 reads SGHRS; CDR2 reads YFSETQ. CDR3 sequence: CASSLTSGSHTGELFF. In DNA, the CDR3 is TGCGCCAGCAGCTTGACTAGCGGGAGTCACACCGGGGAGCTGTTTTTT.

The CDR3 here is CASSPTSGGADEQFF. CDR3 DNA sequence: TGTGCCAGCAGCCCCACTAGCGGGGGGGCCGACGAGCAGTTCTTC. The V call is TRBV7-9, the J call TRBJ2-1, with 13 bases aligning to TRBD2. Trimming removed 5 bases from V and 10 bases from J; junction bases left unmatched: 8. The CDR3 totals 15 residues. The germline gives CDR1 SEHNR, CDR2 FQNEAQ (reference sequence).

This rearrangement joins TRBV7-9 to TRBJ1-4, with 8 nucleotides matching TRBD1. The CDR3 loop spans 17 amino acids. Germline V CDR1 and CDR2: SEHNR, FQNEAQ (reference sequence). V lost 2 bases and J lost 8; bases outside the gene matches: 13. The CDR3 protein is CASSLPRAGGVLEKLFF. The CDR3 nucleotides are TGTGCCAGCAGCTTACCCCGAGCAGGGGGCGTGCTAGAAAAACTGTTTTTT.

J is TRBJ2-2 and V is TRBV5-1; 12 bases match TRBD2. V shed 5 bases, J shed 0 bases, and the junction held 11 bases outside the gene matches. CDR1 and CDR2 from the germline V gene are SGHRS and YFSETQ. This CDR3 has 19 amino acids. CDR3 sequence reads: CASRIRPGLAGANTGELFF. The CDR3 nucleotides read TGCGCCAGCAGAATTCGTCCGGGACTAGCGGGCGCGAACACCGGGGAGCTGTTTTTT.

This rearrangement joins TRBV19 to TRBJ1-2, with TRBD1 matching 8 bases. CDR3 length: 16 amino acids. J lost 4 bases, V lost 5 bases, and 12 bases had no gene match. Germline V gives CDR1 LNHDA, CDR2 SQIVND (reference sequence). DNA for the CDR3: TGTGCCAGTAGTCCCTCAGGGACAGGACGACTCTATGGCTACACCTTC. Protein sequence: CASSPSGTGRLYGYTF.

V is TRBV3-1 (or the pseudogene TRBV3-2) and J is TRBJ1-5, with 7 bases identical to TRBD1. This CDR3 comprises 17 residues. Per germline, CDR1 LGHDT and CDR2 YNNKEL (reference sequence). The ends lost 3 bases at V and 1 base at J; junction bases unmatched: 9. The CDR3 reads CASSQSGTVRSNQPQHF. CDR3 bases: TGTGCCAGCAGCCAGTCCGGGACAGTACGAAGCAATCAGCCCCAGCATTTT.

This rearrangement joins TRBV19 to TRBJ1-2; D unclear. The CDR3 extends over 13 amino acids. Trimming removed 3 bases from V and 4 bases from J, with 9 bases in between. The germline CDR1 and CDR2 sequences are LNHDA and SQIVND (reference sequence). The CDR3 region has the DNA TGTGCCAGTAGTATTCGTCAGACCTATGGCTACACCTTC. This codes for CASSIRQTYGYTF.

The chain is built from TRBV5-1 and TRBJ2-3; D is uncertain. CDR1 SGHRS and CDR2 YFSETQ come from the germline V gene. This CDR3 has 14 residues. V was pared by 4 bases and J by 6 bases, with 15 bases between. In DNA form, the CDR3 reads TGCGCCAGCAGCCTACGGACCGAGGCGGATACGCAGTATTTT. Encoded protein: CASSLRTEADTQYF.

This clone has just one count. The rearrangement links TRBV10-3 to TRBJ2-2; 7 positions match TRBD2. The CDR3 totals 15 residues. Germline CDR1 reads ENHRY; CDR2 reads SYGVKD. After removal of 11 bases from V and 4 bases from J, the junction contained 13 bases not matched to a gene. The CDR3 loop is CAGAGTTDPTGELFF. In nucleotides, the CDR3 is TGTGCCGGCGCCGGGACTACAGACCCCACCGGGGAGCTGTTTTTT.

The CDR3 reads CASSIGTQNQPQHF. CDR3 bases: TGTGCCAGCAGCATCGGGACGCAGAATCAGCCCCAGCATTTT. V gene TRBV28 combines with J gene TRBJ1-5; a weak D match, TRBD1 (5 bases). Germline V gene sequence: CDR1 MDHEN, CDR2 SYDVKM. V shed 6 bases and J shed 4 bases, with 13 bases lying between them. The CDR3 is 14 residues long.

The chain links TRBV5-1 to TRBJ2-7; perhaps TRBD2 as D (7 bases). Germline CDR1 and CDR2: SGHRS and YFSETQ. This CDR3 spans 14 amino acids. V gave up 4 bases and J gave up 6 bases, with 17 bases separating them. This CDR3 reads CASSPRPGGPEQYF. The DNA for the CDR3 is TGCGCCAGCAGCCCACGACCCGGGGGGCCCGAGCAGTACTTC.

This chain uses TRBV11-2 with TRBJ1-2, with 8 bases aligning to TRBD1. Germline-derived CDR1 and CDR2 are SGHAT and FQNNGV. CDR3 length: 15 amino acids. Germline trimming cut 0 bases from V and 5 bases from J; bases unmatched to any gene: 5. The CDR3 sequence is CASSLDPTGGYGYTF. The DNA for the CDR3 is TGTGCCAGCAGCTTAGATCCAACAGGGGGATATGGCTACACCTTC.

This clone came up a few times. The gene calls are TRBV11-2 and TRBJ2-6; possibly TRBD1 for D (5 bases). Germline CDR1 is SGHAT and CDR2 is FQNNGV. V was clipped by 3 bases and J by 2 bases, with 14 bases between them. There are 17 residues in the CDR3. The CDR3 loop reads CASSFRLTEPGANVLTF. The CDR3, as DNA: TGTGCCAGCAGCTTTCGCCTGACAGAACCTGGGGCCAACGTCCTGACTTTC.

This clone appeared once. The chain joins TRBV7-9 to TRBJ1-4; D may be TRBD1 (6 bases). Germline V gene lookup returns CDR1 SEHNR and CDR2 FQNEAQ (reference sequence). There are 16 residues in the CDR3. Trimming removed 5 bases at V and 7 bases at J, with 20 bases between. In nucleotides, the CDR3 is TGTGCCAGCAGCAAACAGGGAGCTGCGTTTAGTGAAAAACTGTTTTTT. Translated, it gives CASSKQGAAFSEKLFF.

This sequence joins TRBV19 and TRBJ1-2; TRBD1 is a possible D gene (6 bases). Per the germline V gene, CDR1 is LNHDA and CDR2 is SQIVND (reference sequence). This CDR3 region has 13 residues. With 6 bases removed from V and 4 bases from J, the gap between germline ends came to 12 bases. This CDR3 reads CASRQGQLYGYTF. The CDR3 DNA sequence: TGTGCCAGTAGACAAGGACAGCTCTATGGCTACACCTTC.

This clone has a single count. The chain links TRBV27 to TRBJ1-3; unclear D gene. V gave up 6 bases and J gave up 0 bases, with 12 bases separating them. Germline CDR1 reads MNHEY; CDR2 reads SMNVEV (reference sequence). This CDR3 has 15 amino acids. The CDR3: CASRSEYSSGNTIYF. The CDR3 DNA reads as TGTGCCAGCAGGAGTGAGTATTCCTCTGGAAACACCATATATTTT.

V usage is TRBV12-3 or TRBV12-4 and J usage is TRBJ1-2; D is undetermined. Trimming cost V 1 base and J 7 bases, with 1 base left between them. The CDR3 is 10 residues long. The CDR3 protein is CASSLGGYTF. The CDR3 DNA reads TGTGCCAGCAGTTTAGGTGGCTACACCTTC.

The rearrangement joins TRBV6-6 to TRBJ2-1; 7 nucleotides align to TRBD2. The CDR3 has 15 residues. Germline V gene data show CDR1 as MNHNY and CDR2 as SVGAGI (reference sequence). V dropped 5 bases and J dropped 5; count of bases not matched to a gene: 9. DNA for the CDR3: TGTGCCAGCAGTCAAAAGCGGGAACTTCACAATGAGCAGTTCTTC. Protein sequence: CASSQKRELHNEQFF.

DNA of the CDR3: TGTGCCAGTAGTAAGATTACAGGGGTTTCACAGCCCCAGCATTTT. Its protein is CASSKITGVSQPQHF. V is TRBV19 and J is TRBJ1-5, with TRBD1 matching 7 bases. The V gene end was trimmed by 4 bases and the J gene end by 7 bases; junction bases not matched to a gene: 10. There are 15 residues in the CDR3. Germline CDR1 and CDR2: LNHDA and SQIVND (reference sequence).

V and J are TRBV7-2 and TRBJ2-5; D gene uncertain. Trimming took off 5 bases at V and 0 bases at J, with 7 bases between the two ends. The CDR3 has 13 residues. In germline, CDR1 is SGHTA, CDR2 FQGNSA. The DNA of the CDR3 is TGTGCCAGCAGCCTGACATACCAAGAGACCCAGTACTTC. Translating it yields CASSLTYQETQYF.

In this sample, this clone turned up a few times. V usage is TRBV5-6 and J usage is TRBJ1-5; D may be TRBD1 (6 bases). Trimming cost V 4 bases and J 4 bases, with 9 bases left between them. The CDR3 totals 13 residues. Germline CDR1 and CDR2: SGHDT and YYEEEE. CDR3 sequence (DNA): TGTGCCAGCAGCGTAACAGGGAATCAGCCCCAGCATTTT. Amino acids: CASSVTGNQPQHF.

The chain uses TRBV5-4 and TRBJ2-1; D uncertain. Germline V CDR1 and CDR2: SGHNT, YYREEE (reference sequence). The CDR3 spans 13 residues. Trimming left V 3 bases short and J 7 bases short, with 11 bases between. The CDR3 sequence is CASSSKQRNEQFF. The CDR3 region has the DNA TGTGCCAGCAGCTCGAAACAGAGAAATGAGCAGTTCTTC.